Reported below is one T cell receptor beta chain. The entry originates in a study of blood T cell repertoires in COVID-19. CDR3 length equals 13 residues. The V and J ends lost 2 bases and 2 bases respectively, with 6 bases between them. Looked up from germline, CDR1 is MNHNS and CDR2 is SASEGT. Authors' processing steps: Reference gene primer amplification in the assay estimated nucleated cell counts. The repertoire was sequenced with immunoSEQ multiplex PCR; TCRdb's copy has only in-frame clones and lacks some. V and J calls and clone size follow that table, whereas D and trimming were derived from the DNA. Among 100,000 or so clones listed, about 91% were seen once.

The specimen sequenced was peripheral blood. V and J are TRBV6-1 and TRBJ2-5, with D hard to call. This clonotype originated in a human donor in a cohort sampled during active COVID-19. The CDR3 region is CASSEWPQETQYF. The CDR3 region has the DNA TGTGCCAGCAGTGAATGGCCACAAGAGACCCAGTACTTC.